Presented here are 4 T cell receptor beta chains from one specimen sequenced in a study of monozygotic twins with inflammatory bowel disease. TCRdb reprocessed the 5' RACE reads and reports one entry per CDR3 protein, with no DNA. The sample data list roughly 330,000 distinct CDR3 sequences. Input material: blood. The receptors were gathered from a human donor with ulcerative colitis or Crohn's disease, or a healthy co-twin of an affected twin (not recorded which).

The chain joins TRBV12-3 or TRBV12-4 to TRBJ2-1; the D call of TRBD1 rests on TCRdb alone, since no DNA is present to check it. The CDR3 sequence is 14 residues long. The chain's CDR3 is CASTVPAQGSEQFF.

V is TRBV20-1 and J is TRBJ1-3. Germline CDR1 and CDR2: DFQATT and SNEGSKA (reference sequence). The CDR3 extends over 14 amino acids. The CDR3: CSARDRARSPTIYF.

CDR3 region: CASSLDGNQPQHF. The genes are TRBV28 and TRBJ1-5. The CDR3 spans 13 residues. Germline V CDR1 and CDR2: MDHEN, SYDVKM.

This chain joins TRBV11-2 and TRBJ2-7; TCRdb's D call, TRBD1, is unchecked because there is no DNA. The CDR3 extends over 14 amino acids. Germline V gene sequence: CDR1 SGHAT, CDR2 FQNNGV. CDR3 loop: CASSLDPGVSGQYF.